This T cell receptor (beta chain) was sequenced for a study of cytomegalovirus exposure and HLA in healthy donors. General study findings and limits: Being productive about 90% or about 30% of the time was typical of most TCR beta V segments in an earlier analysis.

The CDR3 consists of 15 residues. Germline V gene sequence: CDR1 MGHRA, CDR2 YSYEKL. Trimming removed 0 bases at V and 1 base at J, with 9 bases between. PCR involved 60 Vbeta and 13 Jbeta primers. The data were produced by immunoSEQ multiplex PCR, yet TCRdb's version contains in-frame clones alone and is incomplete. The sample consists of about 140,000 clones, around 81% of them appearing once. This clone has more than one count but fewer than ten. Its target is not known. The receptor was isolated from a man aged 50-60 years in good health and CMV-seronegative. The V and J genes are TRBV4-1 and TRBJ2-5, with no clear D. Material for sequencing was PBMCs. The chain's CDR3 is CASSQELRFQETQYF. The CDR3 bases are TGCGCCAGCAGCCAAGAGCTCAGATTCCAAGAGACCCAGTACTTC.